This TCR beta chain is drawn from a study of blood T cell repertoires in COVID-19. Study as a whole: Whether acute or convalescent, the COVID-19 samples came from the United States, Italy and Spain. Nucleic acid was either cDNA or gDNA, and it came from T cells, B-cell-depleted T cells, or PBMCs.

The authors' processing: Researchers report that nucleated cell counts were estimated from reference gene primer amplification. Only in-frame clones appear in the TCRdb table, and some are missing; sequencing was by immunoSEQ multiplex PCR. From that table come the V and J calls and clone size; the DNA was used to work out D and trimming. The table has almost 350,000 clones, over 85% seen once. The CDR3 totals 15 residues. The V gene's germline CDR1 is MNHEY and CDR2 SMNVEV (reference sequence). V was cut by 5 bases and J by 4 bases, with 17 bases left in between. Patients in Seattle were enrolled during active infection, then followed longitudinally.

Source material: peripheral blood. This sequence joins TRBV27 and TRBJ1-1, with D tentatively TRBD1 (5 bases). The TCR originated in a woman in her sixties or seventies with COVID-19, enrolled during active disease. Written as DNA, the CDR3 is TGTGCCAGCAGTCCAAGAAACCAAGGGGCCACTGAAGCTTTCTTT. It specifies CASSPRNQGATEAFF.